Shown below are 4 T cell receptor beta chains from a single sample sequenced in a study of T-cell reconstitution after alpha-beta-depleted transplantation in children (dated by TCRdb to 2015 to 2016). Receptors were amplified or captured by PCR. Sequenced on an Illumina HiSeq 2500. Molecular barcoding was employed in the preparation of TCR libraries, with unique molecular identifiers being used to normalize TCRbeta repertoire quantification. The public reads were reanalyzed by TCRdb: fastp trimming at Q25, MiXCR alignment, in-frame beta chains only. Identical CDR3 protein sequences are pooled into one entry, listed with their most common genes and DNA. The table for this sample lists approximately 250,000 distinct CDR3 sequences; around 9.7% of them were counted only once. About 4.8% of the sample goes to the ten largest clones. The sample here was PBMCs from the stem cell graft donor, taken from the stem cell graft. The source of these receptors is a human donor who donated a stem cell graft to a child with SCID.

CDR3 coding DNA: TGTGCCAGCAGCGAGACACAGGGGGGGAACACTGAAGCTTTCTTT. This translates into CASSETQGGNTEAFF. The chain combines TRBV5-4 with TRBJ1-1, with TRBD1 matching 8 bases. The CDR3 has 15 amino acids. V gave up 4 bases and J gave up 1 base; unmatched junction bases: 6. Germline lookup yields CDR1 SGHNT and CDR2 YYREEE (reference sequence).

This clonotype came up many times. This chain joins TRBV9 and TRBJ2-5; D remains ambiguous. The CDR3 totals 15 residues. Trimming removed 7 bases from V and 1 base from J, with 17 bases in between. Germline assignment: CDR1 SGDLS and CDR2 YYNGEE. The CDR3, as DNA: TGTGCCAGCGGGGTCTTAGGGTCTATCCAAGAGACCCAGTACTTC. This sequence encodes CASGVLGSIQETQYF.

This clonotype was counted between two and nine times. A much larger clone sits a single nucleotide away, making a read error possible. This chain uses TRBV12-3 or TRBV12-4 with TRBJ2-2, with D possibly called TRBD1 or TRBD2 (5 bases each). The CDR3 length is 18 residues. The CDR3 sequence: CAISLARFGQGHTGELFF. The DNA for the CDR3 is TGTGCCATCAGTTTAGCGCGATTCGGGCAGGGACACACCGGGGAGCTGTTTTTT.

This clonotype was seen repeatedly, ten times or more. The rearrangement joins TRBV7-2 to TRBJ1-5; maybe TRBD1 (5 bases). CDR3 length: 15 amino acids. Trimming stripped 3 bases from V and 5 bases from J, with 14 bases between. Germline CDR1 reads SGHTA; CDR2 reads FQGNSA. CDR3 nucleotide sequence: TGTGCCAGCAGCTTCCAACCGGGACCCCATCAGCCCCAGCATTTT. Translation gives CASSFQPGPHQPQHF. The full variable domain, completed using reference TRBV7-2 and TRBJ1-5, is GAGVSQSPSNKVTEKGKDVELRCDPISGHTALYWYRQSLGQGLEFLIYFQGNSAPDKSGLPSDRFSAERTGGSVSTLTIQRTQQEDSAVYLCASSFQPGPHQPQHFGDGTRLSIL.